The clone carrying this T cell receptor beta chain was seen only once. This sample was included in a study of technical replicates of blood from four donors. Generated by immunoSEQ multiplex PCR, the TCRdb table keeps only in-frame clones and is missing some. The sample consists of more than 65,000 clones, roughly 91% of them appearing once. Material for sequencing was T cells isolated from PBMCs. The source is a human donor in good health. Some clones in this sample may be carry-over from other donors' samples.

This chain's CDR3 is CASSLSSYNEQFF. The CDR3 nucleotides read TGCGCCAGCAGCCTAAGTTCCTACAATGAGCAGTTCTTC. The rearrangement uses TRBV5-1 and TRBJ2-1; D uncertain. Between the trimmed V and J ends, which lost 4 bases and 1 base, there was a span of 6 bases. The germline gives CDR1 SGHRS, CDR2 YFSETQ. The CDR3 loop spans 13 amino acids.